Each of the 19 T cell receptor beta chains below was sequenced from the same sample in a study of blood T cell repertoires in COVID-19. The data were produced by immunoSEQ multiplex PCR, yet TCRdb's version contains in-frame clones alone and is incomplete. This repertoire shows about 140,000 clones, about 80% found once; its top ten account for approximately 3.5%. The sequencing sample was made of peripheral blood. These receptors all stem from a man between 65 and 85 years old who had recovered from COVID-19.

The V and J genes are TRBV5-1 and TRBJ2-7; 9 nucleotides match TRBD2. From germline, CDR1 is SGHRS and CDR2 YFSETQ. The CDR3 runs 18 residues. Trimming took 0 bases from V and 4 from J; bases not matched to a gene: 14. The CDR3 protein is CASSLAGREGRPLYEQYF. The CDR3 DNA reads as TGCGCCAGCAGCTTGGCTGGGCGGGAGGGGCGCCCCCTTTACGAGCAGTACTTC.

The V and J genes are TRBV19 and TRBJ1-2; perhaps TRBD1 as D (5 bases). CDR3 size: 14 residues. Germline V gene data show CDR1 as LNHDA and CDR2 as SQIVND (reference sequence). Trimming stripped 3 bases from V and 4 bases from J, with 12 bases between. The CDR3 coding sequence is TGTGCCAGTAGTATCCCAGGGCCTGGCTATGGCTACACCTTC. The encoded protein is CASSIPGPGYGYTF.

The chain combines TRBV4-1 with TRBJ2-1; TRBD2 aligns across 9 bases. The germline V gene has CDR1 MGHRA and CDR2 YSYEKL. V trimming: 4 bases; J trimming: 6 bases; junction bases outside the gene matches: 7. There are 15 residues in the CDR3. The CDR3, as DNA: TGCGCCAGCAGCCGGCAGGCGGGAGGGGGCAATGAGCAGTTCTTC. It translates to CASSRQAGGGNEQFF.

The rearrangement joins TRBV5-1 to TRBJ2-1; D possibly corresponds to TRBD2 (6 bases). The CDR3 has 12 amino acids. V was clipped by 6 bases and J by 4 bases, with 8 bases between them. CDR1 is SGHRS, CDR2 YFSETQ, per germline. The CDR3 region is CASKEGYNEQFF. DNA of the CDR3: TGCGCCAGCAAGGAGGGTTACAATGAGCAGTTCTTC.

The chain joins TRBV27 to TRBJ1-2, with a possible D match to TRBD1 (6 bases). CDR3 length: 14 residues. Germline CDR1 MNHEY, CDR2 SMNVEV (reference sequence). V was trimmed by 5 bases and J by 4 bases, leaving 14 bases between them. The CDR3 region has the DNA TGTGCCAGCAGTCCGGGACACTTACCCTATGGCTACACCTTC. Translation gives CASSPGHLPYGYTF.

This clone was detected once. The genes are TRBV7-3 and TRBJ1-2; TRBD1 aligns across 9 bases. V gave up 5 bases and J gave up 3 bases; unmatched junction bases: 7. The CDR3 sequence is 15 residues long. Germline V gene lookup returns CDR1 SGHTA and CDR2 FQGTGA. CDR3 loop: CASSPSTGGDYGYTF. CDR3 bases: TGTGCCAGCAGCCCGTCGACAGGGGGAGACTATGGCTACACCTTC.

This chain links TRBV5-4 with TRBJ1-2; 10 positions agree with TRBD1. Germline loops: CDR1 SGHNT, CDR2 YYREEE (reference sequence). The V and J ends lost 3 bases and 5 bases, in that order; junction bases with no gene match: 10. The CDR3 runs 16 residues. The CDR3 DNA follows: TGTGCCAGCAGCTCCGGGACAGGGGCCGCCCATTATGGCTACACCTTC. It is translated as CASSSGTGAAHYGYTF.

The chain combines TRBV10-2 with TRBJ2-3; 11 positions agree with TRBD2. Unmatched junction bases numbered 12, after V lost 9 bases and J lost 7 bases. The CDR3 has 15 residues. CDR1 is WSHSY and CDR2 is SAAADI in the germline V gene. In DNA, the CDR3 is TGCGCCAGTAGCCTACTAGCGGGAGATGGGTATACGCAGTATTTT. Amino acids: CASSLLAGDGYTQYF.

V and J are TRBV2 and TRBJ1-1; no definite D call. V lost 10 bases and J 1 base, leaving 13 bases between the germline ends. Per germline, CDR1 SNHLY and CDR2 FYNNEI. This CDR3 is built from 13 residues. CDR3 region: CATRGEGNTEAFF. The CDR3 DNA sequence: TGTGCCACGAGAGGAGAGGGGAACACTGAAGCTTTCTTT.

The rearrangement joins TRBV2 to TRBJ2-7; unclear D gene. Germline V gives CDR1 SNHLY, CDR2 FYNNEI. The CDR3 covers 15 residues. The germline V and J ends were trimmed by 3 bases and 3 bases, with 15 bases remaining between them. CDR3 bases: TGTGCCAGCAGTGAGGTCTTAAATCTAAACTACGAGCAGTACTTC. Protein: CASSEVLNLNYEQYF.

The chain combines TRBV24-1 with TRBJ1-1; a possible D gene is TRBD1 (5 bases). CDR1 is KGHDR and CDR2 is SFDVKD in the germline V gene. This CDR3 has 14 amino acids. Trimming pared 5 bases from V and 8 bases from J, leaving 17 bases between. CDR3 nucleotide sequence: TGTGCCACCAGTGGCAGACAGAGTACGCAAGAAGCTTTCTTT. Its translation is CATSGRQSTQEAFF.

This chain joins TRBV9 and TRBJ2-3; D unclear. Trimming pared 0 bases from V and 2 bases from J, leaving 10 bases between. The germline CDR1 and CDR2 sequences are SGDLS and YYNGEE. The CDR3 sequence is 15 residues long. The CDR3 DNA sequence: TGTGCCAGCAGCGTAGACGAGGCAAACACAGATACGCAGTATTTT. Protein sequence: CASSVDEANTDTQYF.

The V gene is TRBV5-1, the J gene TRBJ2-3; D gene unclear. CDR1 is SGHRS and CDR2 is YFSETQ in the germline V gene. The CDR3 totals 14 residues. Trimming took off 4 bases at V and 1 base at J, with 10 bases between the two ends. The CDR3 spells CASSTGGGTDTQYF. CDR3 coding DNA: TGCGCCAGCAGCACGGGTGGCGGCACAGATACGCAGTATTTT.

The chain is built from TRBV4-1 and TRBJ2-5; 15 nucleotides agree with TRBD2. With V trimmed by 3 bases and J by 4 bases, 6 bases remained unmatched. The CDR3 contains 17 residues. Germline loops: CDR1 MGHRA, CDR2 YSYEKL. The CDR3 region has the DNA TGCGCCAGCAGCCAGGGGAGGACTAGCGGGAGGGGAGAGACCCAGTACTTC. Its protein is CASSQGRTSGRGETQYF.

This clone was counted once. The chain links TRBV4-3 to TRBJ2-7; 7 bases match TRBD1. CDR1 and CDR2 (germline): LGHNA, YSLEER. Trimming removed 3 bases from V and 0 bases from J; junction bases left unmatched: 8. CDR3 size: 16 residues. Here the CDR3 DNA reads TGCGCCAGCAGCCACCTCGGGACAGACAACTCCTACGAGCAGTACTTC. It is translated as CASSHLGTDNSYEQYF.

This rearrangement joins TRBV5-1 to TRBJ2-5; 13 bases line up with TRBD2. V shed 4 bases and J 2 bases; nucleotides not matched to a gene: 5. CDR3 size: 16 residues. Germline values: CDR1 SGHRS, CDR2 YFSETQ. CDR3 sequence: CASSTGLAGIQETQYF. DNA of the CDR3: TGCGCCAGCAGCACGGGACTAGCGGGGATTCAAGAGACCCAGTACTTC.

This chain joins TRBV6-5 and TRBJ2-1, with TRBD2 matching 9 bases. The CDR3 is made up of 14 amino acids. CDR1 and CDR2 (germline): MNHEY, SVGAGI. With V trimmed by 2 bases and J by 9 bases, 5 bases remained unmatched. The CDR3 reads CASSYGREGGEQFF. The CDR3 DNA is TGTGCCAGCAGTTACGGGCGGGAGGGGGGTGAGCAGTTCTTC.

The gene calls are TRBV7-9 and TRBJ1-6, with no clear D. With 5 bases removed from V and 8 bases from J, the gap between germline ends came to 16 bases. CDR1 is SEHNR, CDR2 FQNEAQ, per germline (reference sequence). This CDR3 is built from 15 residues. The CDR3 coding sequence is TGTGCCAGCAGCAGAGACGGGTTGTGGGATTCACCCCTCCACTTT. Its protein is CASSRDGLWDSPLHF.

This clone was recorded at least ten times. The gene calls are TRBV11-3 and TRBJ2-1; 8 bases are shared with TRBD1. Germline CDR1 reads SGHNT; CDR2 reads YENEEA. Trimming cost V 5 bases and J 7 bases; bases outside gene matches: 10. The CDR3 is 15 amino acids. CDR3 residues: CASSQSPGGRNEQFF. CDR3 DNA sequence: TGTGCCAGCAGCCAAAGCCCAGGGGGCCGGAATGAGCAGTTCTTC. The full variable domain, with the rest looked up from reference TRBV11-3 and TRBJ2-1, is EAGVVQSPRYKIIEKKQPVAFWCNPISGHNTLYWYLQNLGQGPELLIRYENEEAVDDSQLPKDRFSAERLKGVDSTLKIQPAELGDSAVYLCASSQSPGGRNEQFFGPGTRLTVL.